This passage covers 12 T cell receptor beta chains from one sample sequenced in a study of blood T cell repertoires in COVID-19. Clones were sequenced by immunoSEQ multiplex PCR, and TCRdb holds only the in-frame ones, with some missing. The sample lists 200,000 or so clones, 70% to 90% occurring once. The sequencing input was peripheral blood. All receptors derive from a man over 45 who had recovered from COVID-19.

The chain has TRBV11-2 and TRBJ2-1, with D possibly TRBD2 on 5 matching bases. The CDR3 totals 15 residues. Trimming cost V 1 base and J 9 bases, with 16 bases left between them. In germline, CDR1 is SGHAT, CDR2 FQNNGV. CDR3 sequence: CASSLVVSGKGEQFF. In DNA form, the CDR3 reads TGTGCCAGCAGCTTAGTCGTATCCGGGAAGGGTGAGCAGTTCTTC.

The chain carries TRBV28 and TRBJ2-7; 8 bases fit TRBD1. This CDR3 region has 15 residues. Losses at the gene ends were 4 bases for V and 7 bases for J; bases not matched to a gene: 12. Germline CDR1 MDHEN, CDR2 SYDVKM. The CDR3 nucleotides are TGTGCCAGCAGTTACAGGACAGGGTTTCTTTGGGAGCAGTACTTC. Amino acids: CASSYRTGFLWEQYF. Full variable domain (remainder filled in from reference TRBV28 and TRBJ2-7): DVKVTQSSRYLVKRTGEKVFLECVQDMDHENMFWYRQDPGLGLRLIYFSYDVKMKEKGDIPEGYSVSREKKERFSLILESASTNQTSMYLCASSYRTGFLWEQYFGPGTRLTVT.

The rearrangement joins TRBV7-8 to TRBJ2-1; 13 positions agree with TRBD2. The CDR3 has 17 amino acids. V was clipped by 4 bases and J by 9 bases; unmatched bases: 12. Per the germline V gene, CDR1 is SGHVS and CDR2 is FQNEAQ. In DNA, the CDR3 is TGTGCCAGCAGCTATAGGGAGACTAGCGGGAGGCCCGGTGAGCAGTTCTTC. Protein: CASSYRETSGRPGEQFF.

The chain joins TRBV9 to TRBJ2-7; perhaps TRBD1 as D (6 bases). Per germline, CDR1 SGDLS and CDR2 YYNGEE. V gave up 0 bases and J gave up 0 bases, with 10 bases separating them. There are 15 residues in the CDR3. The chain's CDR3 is CASSVGTESSYEQYF. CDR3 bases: TGTGCCAGCAGCGTAGGGACAGAGAGCTCCTACGAGCAGTACTTC.

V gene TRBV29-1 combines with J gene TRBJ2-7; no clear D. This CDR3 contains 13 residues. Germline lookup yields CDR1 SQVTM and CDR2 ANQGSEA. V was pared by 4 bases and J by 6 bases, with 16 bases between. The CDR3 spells CSVVFAVRGEQYF. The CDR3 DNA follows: TGCAGCGTTGTCTTTGCGGTACGTGGCGAGCAGTACTTC.

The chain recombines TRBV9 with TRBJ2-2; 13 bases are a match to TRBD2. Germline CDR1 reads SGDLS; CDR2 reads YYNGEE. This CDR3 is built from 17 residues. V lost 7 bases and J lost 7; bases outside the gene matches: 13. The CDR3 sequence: CASSDQGLAGYSGELFF. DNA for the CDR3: TGTGCCAGCTCCGATCAGGGACTAGCGGGATATAGCGGGGAGCTGTTTTTT.

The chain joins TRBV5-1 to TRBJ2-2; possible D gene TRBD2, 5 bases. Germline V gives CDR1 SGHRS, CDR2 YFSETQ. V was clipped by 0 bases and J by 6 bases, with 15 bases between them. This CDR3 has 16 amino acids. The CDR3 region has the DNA TGCGCCAGCAGCTTGGGAACTAGGACTCCCGCCGGGGAGCTGTTTTTT. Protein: CASSLGTRTPAGELFF.

CDR3 sequence (DNA): TGCGCCAGCTCTCAGGGCCAGGTGTATGAAAAACTGTTTTTT. This translates into CASSQGQVYEKLFF. The chain uses TRBV4-1 and TRBJ1-4; D possibly corresponds to TRBD1 (5 bases). The CDR3 consists of 14 residues. V was shortened by 8 bases and J by 6 bases, with 16 bases between the two germline ends. Germline V gene lookup returns CDR1 MGHRA and CDR2 YSYEKL.

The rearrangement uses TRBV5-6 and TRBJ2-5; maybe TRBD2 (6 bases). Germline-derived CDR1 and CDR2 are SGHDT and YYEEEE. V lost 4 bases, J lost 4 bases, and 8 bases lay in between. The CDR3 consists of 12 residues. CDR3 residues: CASSPGGETQYF. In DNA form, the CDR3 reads TGTGCCAGCAGCCCCGGGGGAGAGACCCAGTACTTC. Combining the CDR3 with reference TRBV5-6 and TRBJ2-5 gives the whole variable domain DAGVTQSPTHLIKTRGQQVTLRCSPKSGHDTVSWYQQALGQGPQFIFQYYEEEERQRGNFPDRFSGHQFPNYSSELNVNALLLGDSALYLCASSPGGETQYFGPGTRLLVL.

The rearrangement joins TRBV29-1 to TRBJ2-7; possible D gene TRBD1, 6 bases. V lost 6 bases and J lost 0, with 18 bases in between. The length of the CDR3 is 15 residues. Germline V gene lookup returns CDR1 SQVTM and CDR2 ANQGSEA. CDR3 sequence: CSVRLDRQYSYEQYF. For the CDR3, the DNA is TGCAGCGTCAGGTTGGACAGACAATACTCCTACGAGCAGTACTTC.

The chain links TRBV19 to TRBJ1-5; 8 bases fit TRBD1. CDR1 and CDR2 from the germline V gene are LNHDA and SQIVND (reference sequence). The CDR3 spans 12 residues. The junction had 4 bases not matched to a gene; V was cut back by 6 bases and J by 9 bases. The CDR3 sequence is CASRQGDGPQHF. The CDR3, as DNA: TGTGCCAGTAGACAGGGGGATGGGCCCCAGCATTTT.

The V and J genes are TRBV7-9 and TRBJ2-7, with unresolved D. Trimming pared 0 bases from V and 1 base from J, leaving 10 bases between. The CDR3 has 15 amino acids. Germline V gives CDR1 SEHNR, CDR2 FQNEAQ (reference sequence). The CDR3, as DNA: TGTGCCAGCAGCTTAGCAGATACACTATCCTACGAGCAGTACTTC. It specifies CASSLADTLSYEQYF. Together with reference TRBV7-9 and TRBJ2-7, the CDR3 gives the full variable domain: DTGVSQNPRHKITKRGQNVTFRCDPISEHNRLYWYRQTLGQGPEFLTYFQNEAQLEKSRLLSDRFSAERPKGSFSTLEIQRTEQGDSAMYLCASSLADTLSYEQYFGPGTRLTVT.